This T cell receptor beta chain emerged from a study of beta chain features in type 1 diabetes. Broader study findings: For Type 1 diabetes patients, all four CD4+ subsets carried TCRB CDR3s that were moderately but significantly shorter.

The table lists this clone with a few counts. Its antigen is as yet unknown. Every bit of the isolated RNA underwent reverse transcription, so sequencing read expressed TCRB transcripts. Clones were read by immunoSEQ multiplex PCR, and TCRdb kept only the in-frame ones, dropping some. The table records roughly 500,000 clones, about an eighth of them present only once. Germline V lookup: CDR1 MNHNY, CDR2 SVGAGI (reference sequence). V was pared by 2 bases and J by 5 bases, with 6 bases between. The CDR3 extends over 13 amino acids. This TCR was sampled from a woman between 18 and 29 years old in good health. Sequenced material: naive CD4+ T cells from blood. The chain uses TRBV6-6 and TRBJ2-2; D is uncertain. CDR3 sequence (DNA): TGTGCCAGCAGTTACCAGCTGACCGGGGAGCTGTTTTTT. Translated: CASSYQLTGELFF.